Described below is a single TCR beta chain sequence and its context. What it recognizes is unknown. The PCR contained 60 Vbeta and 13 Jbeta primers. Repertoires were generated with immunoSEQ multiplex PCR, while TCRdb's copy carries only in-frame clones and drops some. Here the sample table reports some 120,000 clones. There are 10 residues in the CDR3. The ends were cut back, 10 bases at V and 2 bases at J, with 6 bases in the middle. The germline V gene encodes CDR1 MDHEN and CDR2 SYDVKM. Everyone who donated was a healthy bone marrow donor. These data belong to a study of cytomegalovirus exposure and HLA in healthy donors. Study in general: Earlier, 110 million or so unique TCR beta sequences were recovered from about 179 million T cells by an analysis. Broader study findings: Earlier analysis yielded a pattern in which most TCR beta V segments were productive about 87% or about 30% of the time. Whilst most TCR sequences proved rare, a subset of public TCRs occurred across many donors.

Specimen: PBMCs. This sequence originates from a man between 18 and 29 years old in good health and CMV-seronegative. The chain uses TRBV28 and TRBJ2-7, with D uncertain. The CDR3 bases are TGTGCCACCCAGGCCTACGAGCAGTACTTC. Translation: CATQAYEQYF.